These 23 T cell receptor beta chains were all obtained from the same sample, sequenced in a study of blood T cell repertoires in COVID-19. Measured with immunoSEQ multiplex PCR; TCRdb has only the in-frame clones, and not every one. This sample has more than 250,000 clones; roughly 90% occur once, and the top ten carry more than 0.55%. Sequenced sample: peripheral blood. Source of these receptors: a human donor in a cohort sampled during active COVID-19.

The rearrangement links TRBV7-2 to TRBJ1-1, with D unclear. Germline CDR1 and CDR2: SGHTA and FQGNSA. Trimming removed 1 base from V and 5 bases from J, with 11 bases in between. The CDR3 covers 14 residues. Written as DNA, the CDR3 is TGTGCCAGCAGCTTAGGAGCCATTACTACTGAAGCTTTCTTT. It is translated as CASSLGAITTEAFF.

The CDR3 sequence: CASSLRGSGANVLTF. For the CDR3, the DNA is TGTGCCAGCAGCTTGAGGGGCTCTGGGGCCAACGTCCTGACTTTC. The chain recombines TRBV5-5 with TRBJ2-6; D is perhaps TRBD1 (5 bases). Germline V gene data show CDR1 as SGHKS and CDR2 as YYEKEE (reference sequence). The ends were cut back, 1 base at V and 0 bases at J, with 5 bases in the middle. CDR3 length: 15 residues.

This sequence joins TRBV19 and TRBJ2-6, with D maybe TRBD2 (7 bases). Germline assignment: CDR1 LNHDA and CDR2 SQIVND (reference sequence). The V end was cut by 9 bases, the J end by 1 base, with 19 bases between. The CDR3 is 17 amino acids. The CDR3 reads CASWGGAILSGANVLTF. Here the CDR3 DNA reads TGTGCCAGCTGGGGGGGGGCTATACTGTCTGGGGCCAACGTCCTGACTTTC.

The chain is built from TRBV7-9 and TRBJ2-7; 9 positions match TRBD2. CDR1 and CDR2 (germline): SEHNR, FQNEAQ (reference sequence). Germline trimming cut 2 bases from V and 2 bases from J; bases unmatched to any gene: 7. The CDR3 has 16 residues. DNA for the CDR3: TGTGCCAGCAGCTTACACGGACTAGCGATGACCTACGAGCAGTACTTC. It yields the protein CASSLHGLAMTYEQYF. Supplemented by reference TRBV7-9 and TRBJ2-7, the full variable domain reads DTGVSQNPRHKITKRGQNVTFRCDPISEHNRLYWYRQTLGQGPEFLTYFQNEAQLEKSRLLSDRFSAERPKGSFSTLEIQRTEQGDSAMYLCASSLHGLAMTYEQYFGPGTRLTVT.

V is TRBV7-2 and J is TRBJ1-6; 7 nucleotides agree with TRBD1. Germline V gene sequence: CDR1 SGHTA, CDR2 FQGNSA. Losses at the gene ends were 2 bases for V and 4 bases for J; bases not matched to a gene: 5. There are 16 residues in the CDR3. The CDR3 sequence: CASSLRGQPYNSPLHF. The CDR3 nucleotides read TGTGCCAGCAGCTTAAGGGGACAGCCTTATAATTCACCCCTCCACTTT.

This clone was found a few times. CDR3 DNA: TGTGCCAGCAGCCTTAGGACTAGCGGGTACAATGAGCAGTTCTTC. Protein: CASSLRTSGYNEQFF. V is TRBV3-1 (or the pseudogene TRBV3-2) and J is TRBJ2-1; TRBD2 agrees at 11 bases. V lost 4 bases, J lost 4 bases, and 3 bases stayed unmatched. The length of the CDR3 is 15 residues. Germline CDR1 reads LGHDT; CDR2 reads YNNKEL (reference sequence).

In DNA, the CDR3 is TGTGCCAGCAGTACCCAGGGGGGACCAGGGTATGAGCAGTTCTTC. This sequence encodes CASSTQGGPGYEQFF. The gene calls are TRBV6-2 or TRBV6-3 and TRBJ2-1, with D perhaps matching TRBD1 (7 bases). V gave up 5 bases and J gave up 8 bases, with 19 bases separating them. CDR3 size: 15 residues. CDR1 is MNHEY and CDR2 is SVGEGT in the germline V gene.

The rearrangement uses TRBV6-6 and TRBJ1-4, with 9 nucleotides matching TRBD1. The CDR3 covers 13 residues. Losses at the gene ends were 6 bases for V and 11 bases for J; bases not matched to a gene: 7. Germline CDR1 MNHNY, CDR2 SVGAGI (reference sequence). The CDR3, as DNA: TGTGCCAGCAGCTACCGGGACAGGGACAAACTGTTTTTT. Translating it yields CASSYRDRDKLFF.

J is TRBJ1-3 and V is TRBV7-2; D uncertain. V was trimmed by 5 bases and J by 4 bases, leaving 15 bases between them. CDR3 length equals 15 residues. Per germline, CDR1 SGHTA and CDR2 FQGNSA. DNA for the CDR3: TGTGCCAGCAGCATGGAGCGGCCCTCGGGAAACACCATATATTTT. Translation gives CASSMERPSGNTIYF.

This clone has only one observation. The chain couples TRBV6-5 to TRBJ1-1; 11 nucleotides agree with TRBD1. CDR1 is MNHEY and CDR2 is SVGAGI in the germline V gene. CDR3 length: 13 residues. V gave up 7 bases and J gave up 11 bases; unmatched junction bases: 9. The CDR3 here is CASNPTGDRGAFF. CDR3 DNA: TGTGCCAGCAATCCAACCGGGGACAGGGGGGCTTTCTTT.

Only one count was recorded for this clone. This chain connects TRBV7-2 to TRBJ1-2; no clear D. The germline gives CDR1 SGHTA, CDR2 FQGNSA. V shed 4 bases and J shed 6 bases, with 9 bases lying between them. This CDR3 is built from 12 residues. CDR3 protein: CASSSENDGYTF. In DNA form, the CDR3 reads TGTGCCAGCAGCTCCGAGAATGATGGCTACACCTTC.

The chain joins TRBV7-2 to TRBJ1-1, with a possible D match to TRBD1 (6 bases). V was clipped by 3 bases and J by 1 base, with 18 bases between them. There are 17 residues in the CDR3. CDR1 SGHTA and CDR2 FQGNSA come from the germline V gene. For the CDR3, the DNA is TGTGCCAGCAGCTTCAAGAAGGGGGGGCGAAAGAACACTGAAGCTTTCTTT. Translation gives CASSFKKGGRKNTEAFF.

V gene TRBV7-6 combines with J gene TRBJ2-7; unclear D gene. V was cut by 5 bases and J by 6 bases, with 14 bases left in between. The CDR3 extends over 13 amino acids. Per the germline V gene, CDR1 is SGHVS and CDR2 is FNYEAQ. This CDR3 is CASSLERVGEQYF. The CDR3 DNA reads TGTGCCAGCAGCCTGGAACGGGTAGGCGAGCAGTACTTC. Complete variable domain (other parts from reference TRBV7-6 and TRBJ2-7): GAGVSQSPRYKVTKRGQDVALRCDPISGHVSLYWYRQALGQGPEFLTYFNYEAQQDKSGLPNDRFSAERPEGSISTLTIQRTEQRDSAMYRCASSLERVGEQYFGPGTRLTVT.

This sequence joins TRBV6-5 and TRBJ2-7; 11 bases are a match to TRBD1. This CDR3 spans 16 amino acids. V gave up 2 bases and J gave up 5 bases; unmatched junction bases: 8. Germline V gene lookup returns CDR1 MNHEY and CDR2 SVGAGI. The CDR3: CASSYVRDRGVHEQYF. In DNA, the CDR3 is TGTGCCAGCAGTTACGTCCGGGACAGGGGGGTCCACGAGCAGTACTTC.

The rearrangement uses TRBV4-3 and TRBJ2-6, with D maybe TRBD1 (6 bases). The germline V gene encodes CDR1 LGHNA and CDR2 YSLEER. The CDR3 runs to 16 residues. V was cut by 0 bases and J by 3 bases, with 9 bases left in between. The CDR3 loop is CASSQDRGNGANVLTF. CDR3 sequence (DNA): TGCGCCAGCAGCCAAGACAGGGGCAATGGGGCCAACGTCCTGACTTTC.

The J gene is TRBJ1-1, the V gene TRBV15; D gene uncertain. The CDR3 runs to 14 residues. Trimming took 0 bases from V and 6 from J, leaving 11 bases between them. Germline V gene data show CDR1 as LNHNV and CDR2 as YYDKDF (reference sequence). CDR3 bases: TGTGCCACCAGCAGAGAACGGGTCTGGCCTGAAGCTTTCTTT. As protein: CATSRERVWPEAFF.

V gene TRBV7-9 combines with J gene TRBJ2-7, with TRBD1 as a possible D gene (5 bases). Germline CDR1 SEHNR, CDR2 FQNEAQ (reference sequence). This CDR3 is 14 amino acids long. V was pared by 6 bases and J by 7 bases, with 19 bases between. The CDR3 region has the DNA TGTGCCAGCAGACAGCTGGGTCAGGGTGGTGAGCAGTACTTC. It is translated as CASRQLGQGGEQYF.

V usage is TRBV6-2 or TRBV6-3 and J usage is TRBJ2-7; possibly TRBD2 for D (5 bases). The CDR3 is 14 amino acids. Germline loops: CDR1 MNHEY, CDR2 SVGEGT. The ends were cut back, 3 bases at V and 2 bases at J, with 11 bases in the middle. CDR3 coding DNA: TGTGCCAGCAGTTATTCTGGGCGGGCCTACGAGCAGTACTTC. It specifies CASSYSGRAYEQYF.

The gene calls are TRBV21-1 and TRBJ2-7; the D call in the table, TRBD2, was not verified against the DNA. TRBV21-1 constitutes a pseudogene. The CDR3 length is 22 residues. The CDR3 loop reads CARKRFPTKAISGLGNHYEQYF. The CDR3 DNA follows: TGTGCCAGGAAACGTTTCCCTACAAAGGCGATCAGCGGGCTGGGTAATCACTACGAGCAGTACTTC.

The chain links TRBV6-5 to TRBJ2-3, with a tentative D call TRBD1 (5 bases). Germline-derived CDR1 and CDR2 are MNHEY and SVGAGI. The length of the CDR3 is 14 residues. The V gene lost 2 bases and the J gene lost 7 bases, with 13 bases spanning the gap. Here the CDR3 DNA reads TGTGCCAGCAGTTACGGCCAGGGTAGAAATACGCAGTATTTT. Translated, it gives CASSYGQGRNTQYF.

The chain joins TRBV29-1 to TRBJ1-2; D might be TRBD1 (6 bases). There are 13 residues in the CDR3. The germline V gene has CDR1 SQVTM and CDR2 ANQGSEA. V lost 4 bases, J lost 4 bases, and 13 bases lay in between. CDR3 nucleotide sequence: TGCAGCGTTGTCAGTGCAGGGGTCTATGGCTACACCTTC. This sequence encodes CSVVSAGVYGYTF.

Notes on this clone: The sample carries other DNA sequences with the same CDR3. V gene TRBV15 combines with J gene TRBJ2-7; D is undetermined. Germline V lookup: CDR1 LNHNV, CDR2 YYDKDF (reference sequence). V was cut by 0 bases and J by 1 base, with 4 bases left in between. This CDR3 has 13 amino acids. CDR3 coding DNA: TGTGCCACCAGCAGAGATCCATCCTACGAGCAGTACTTC. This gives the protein CATSRDPSYEQYF.

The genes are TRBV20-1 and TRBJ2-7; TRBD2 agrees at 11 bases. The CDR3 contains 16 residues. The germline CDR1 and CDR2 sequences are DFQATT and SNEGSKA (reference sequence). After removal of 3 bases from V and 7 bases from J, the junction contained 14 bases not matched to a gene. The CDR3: CSASDLAGGPAGEQYF. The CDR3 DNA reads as TGCAGTGCTAGTGACCTAGCGGGAGGCCCCGCAGGGGAGCAGTACTTC.